This entry features one T cell receptor beta chain sequence. Mismatch with germline at one junction end may stem from a read error. Original analysis: Amplification from reference gene primers served as the basis for estimated nucleated cell counts. Clones were read by immunoSEQ multiplex PCR, and TCRdb kept only the in-frame ones, dropping some. V, J and clone size were drawn from that table, and D and trimming were deduced from the DNA. The sample lists roughly 500,000 clones, 89% occurring once. The record originates from a study of blood T cell repertoires in COVID-19. On the study more broadly: Samples taken during acute and convalescent COVID-19 were collected in the United States, Italy and Spain.

Seattle patients were enrolled during active infection and followed longitudinally. CDR1 is SSHAT, CDR2 FNYEAQ, per germline (reference sequence). The CDR3 sequence is 16 residues long. The chain combines TRBV7-7 with TRBJ2-2; D possibly corresponds to TRBD2 (5 bases). Sequenced sample: peripheral blood. The TCR comes from a man between 18 and 29 years old with COVID-19, enrolled during active disease. CDR3 region: CASSLVAGGSTGELFF. The CDR3 DNA reads as TGTGCTAGCAGCTTAGTCGCGGGTGGGTCCACCGGGGAGCTGTTTTTT.